This T cell receptor (beta chain) is from a study of T cells after yellow fever vaccination. Study-wide results and limits: Most clones from primary vaccination were detected again post-booster (around 95% CD4, 88% CD8). Relatively few clonotypes were ones that appeared in both CD4 and CD8 compartments.

This clonotype was seen repeatedly, ten times or more. Its matching antigen is unknown. The CDR3 extends over 15 amino acids. With 4 bases clipped from V and 9 bases from J, the junction kept 9 bases outside the gene matches. CDR1 is SGHTA and CDR2 is FQGNSA in the germline V gene. One entry per CDR3 protein results from TCRdb running MiXCR on the 5' RACE reads. The sample yields around 310,000 distinct CDR3 sequences, around 3.9% seen once. The receptor comes from a man aged 18 to 29 who received the YFV17D yellow fever vaccine. Sequencing used PBMCs, obtained on the day of the yellow fever booster vaccination. The gene calls are TRBV7-2 and TRBJ1-6; TRBD1 aligns across 7 bases. In DNA form, the CDR3 reads TGTGCCAGCAGCTCTATCACAGGGGCAAGTTCACCCCTCCACTTT. This encodes CASSSITGASSPLHF.